This T cell receptor beta chain was profiled in a study of blood T cell repertoires in COVID-19. At the level of the study: The origin of the acute and convalescent COVID-19 samples was the United States, Italy and Spain. From T cells, B-cell-depleted T cells, or PBMCs came the material, which was cDNA or gDNA.

Germline CDR1 LNHDA, CDR2 SQIVND (reference sequence). With 8 bases removed from V and 4 bases from J, the gap between germline ends came to 11 bases. The CDR3 is 12 amino acids. In the source study's methods: Quantification of nucleated cells was approximated via reference gene primer amplification. Data came from immunoSEQ multiplex PCR; TCRdb stores just in-frame clones and leaves some out. That table supplies the V and J calls and clone size; D and trimming were determined from the DNA. The sample carries approximately 120,000 clones, about 80% recorded once. The sample comprised peripheral blood. The rearrangement links TRBV19 to TRBJ1-2, with a possible D match to TRBD1 (5 bases). The sequence came from a woman aged 45-65 years with acute or convalescent COVID-19. Here the CDR3 reads CASRRDSYGYTF. DNA of the CDR3: TGTGCCAGTCGCAGGGACTCCTATGGCTACACCTTC.